The TCR beta chain described here comes from a study of T-cell memory formation after mild COVID-19. Study-wide background: TCR clusters were mostly confined to one donor each. Study-wide points: Mainly in CM and EM were contracting CD4+ clones; CD8+ were in EMRA. Some clones that responded were present in memory (sampled pre-infection), which suggests cross-reactive memory joined.

On this clonotype itself: Its antigen is undetermined.

The V end was cut by 5 bases, the J end by 4 bases, with 15 bases between. The CDR3 length is 15 residues. 5'RACE primed from the constant segment yielded TCR alpha and TCR beta cDNA libraries bearing sample barcodes and UMIs. TCRdb analysed the 5' RACE reads with MiXCR anew, one entry per CDR3 protein. The table shows 360,000 or so distinct CDR3 sequences, with over 25% occurring only once. This chain connects TRBV12-3 or TRBV12-4 to TRBJ2-1; D tentatively fits TRBD1 or TRBD2 (7 bases each). What was sequenced was PBMCs or a T cell subset sorted from them (not recorded which). The receptor's source is an adult woman who had mild COVID-19 (a few samples of this study predate the infection). Cell type and time point are not known. The CDR3 is CASSETGTKYNEQFF. The CDR3 DNA is TGTGCCAGCAGTGAGACAGGGACTAAGTACAATGAGCAGTTCTTC.